This TCR beta chain emerged from a study of CD8+CD57+ T cells in acquired aplastic anemia. Overall study: Mean DNA quantity obtained from sorted CD4+ and CD8+ cells was 3 to 4 ug.

On this clonotype: What it recognizes is unknown.

Germline V lookup: CDR1 SGHTA, CDR2 FQGTGA. The CDR3 extends over 12 amino acids. V lost 10 bases, J lost 8 bases, and 15 bases lay in between. Findings and limits, study-wide: Around 27 sequences, all CD8+ CDR3, were shared between patients and controls. Patients showed no significant difference from controls in CD8+ Simpson's diversity.

Genomic DNA served as template for TCR beta VDJ and CDR3 profiling. TCRdb used MiXCR to reprocess the reads, holding one entry per CDR3 protein. The table includes 200,000 or so distinct CDR3 sequences, under 70% detected once. The TCR comes from a human donor with severe aplastic anemia or a healthy control (not recorded which). The sample was sorted CD4+, CD8+, or CD8+CD57+ T cells (not recorded which) from PBMCs. The rearrangement joins TRBV7-3 to TRBJ1-5; D perhaps matches TRBD1 (5 bases). CDR3 sequence (DNA): TGTGCCACCCAGCAGCCGGGGGAGCCCCAGCATTTT. Its protein is CATQQPGEPQHF.